This TCR beta chain appears in the sequencing data of a study of cytomegalovirus exposure and HLA in healthy donors. The germline V gene encodes CDR1 GTSNPN and CDR2 SVGIG (reference sequence). V lost 0 bases, J lost 0 bases, and 5 bases lay in between. The CDR3 has 13 residues. This clone was seen a single time. Its antigen is unidentified. The same CDR3 is also encoded by other DNA sequences in this sample. Clones were read by immunoSEQ multiplex PCR, and TCRdb kept only the in-frame ones, dropping some. Altogether approximately 280,000 clones are present, roughly 90% being singletons, with the ten largest covering about 0.99%. The study's findings and limits: In vitro experiments confirmed that three CMV-associated chains were specific for CMV antigens.

This sequence originates from a woman between 18 and 29 years old in good health and CMV-seronegative. The sample consisted of PBMCs. The chain employs TRBV30 and TRBJ1-1; D ambiguous. CDR3 sequence reads: CAWSVSMNTEAFF. CDR3 sequence (DNA): TGTGCCTGGAGTGTTAGTATGAACACTGAAGCTTTCTTT.